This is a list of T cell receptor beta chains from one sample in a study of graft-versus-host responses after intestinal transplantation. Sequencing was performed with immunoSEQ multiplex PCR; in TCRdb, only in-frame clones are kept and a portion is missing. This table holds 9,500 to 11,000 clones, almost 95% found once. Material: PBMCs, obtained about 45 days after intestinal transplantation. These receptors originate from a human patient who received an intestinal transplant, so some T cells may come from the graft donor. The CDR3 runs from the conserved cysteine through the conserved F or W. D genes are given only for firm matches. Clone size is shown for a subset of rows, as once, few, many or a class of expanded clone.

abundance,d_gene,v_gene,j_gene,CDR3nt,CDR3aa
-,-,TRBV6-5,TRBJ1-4,TGTGCCGCCCCCGGGACCCACGTTGAAAAACTGTTTTTT,CAAPGTHVEKLFF
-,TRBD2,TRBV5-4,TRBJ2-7,TGTGCCAGCACGGGGGAGGGCTACGAGCAGTACTTC,CASTGEGYEQYF
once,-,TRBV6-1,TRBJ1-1,TGTGCCAGCAGTGAAGTGGGGGATAACACTGAAGCTTTCTTT,CASSEVGDNTEAFF
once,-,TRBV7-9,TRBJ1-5,TGTGCCAGCAGCGCAGAGGGTAGCAATCAGCCCCAGCATTTT,CASSAEGSNQPQHF
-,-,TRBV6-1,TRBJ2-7,TGTGCCAGCACCACCCGGGACGGTAGCTCCTACGAGCAGTACTTC,CASTTRDGSSYEQYF
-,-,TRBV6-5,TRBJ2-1,TGTGCCAGCAGCGTAGCGAATGAGCAGTTCTTC,CASSVANEQFF
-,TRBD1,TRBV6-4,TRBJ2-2,TGTGCCAGCAGGCCCGACAGGGAGAGCACCGGGGAGCTGTTTTTT,CASRPDRESTGELFF
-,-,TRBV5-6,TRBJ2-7,TGTGCCAGCAGCTTGGCCTACCGGGACACGACCTACGAGCAGTACTTC,CASSLAYRDTTYEQYF
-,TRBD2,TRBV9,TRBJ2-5,TGTGCCAGCAGCCCGGGGGGGACGGCTCAAGAGACCCAGTACTTC,CASSPGGTAQETQYF
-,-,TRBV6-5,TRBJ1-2,TGTGCCAGCAGTTGGACGGAACACTATGGCTACACCTTC,CASSWTEHYGYTF
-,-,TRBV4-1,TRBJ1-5,TGCGCCAGCAGCCAAGGGGATAGCAATCAGCCCCAGCATTTT,CASSQGDSNQPQHF